Shown below are 26 T cell receptor beta chains from a single sample sequenced in a study of beta chain features in type 1 diabetes. These receptors' antigens are unknown. General study findings and limits: In all four CD4+ subsets, TCRB CDR3 length was significantly, moderately reduced in type 1 diabetes.

Expressed TCRB transcripts were sequenced, since all the RNA that had been isolated was reverse transcribed. Sequencing was performed with immunoSEQ multiplex PCR; in TCRdb, only in-frame clones are kept and a portion is missing. The profile shows around 130,000 clones, 7% to 10% of them singletons. The specimen sequenced was central memory CD4+ T cells from blood. The receptors stem from a man younger than 45 with type 1 diabetes.

This clone has just a few counts. The CDR3 sequence: CASSQYIQYGYTF. In DNA form, the CDR3 reads TGTGCCAGCAGCCAATACATACAGTATGGCTACACCTTC. The chain carries TRBV14 and TRBJ1-2; D unresolved. This CDR3 spans 13 amino acids. V lost 2 bases to trimming and J lost 5 bases, with 9 bases between them. Germline V gene data show CDR1 as SGHDN and CDR2 as FVKESK.

The DNA of the CDR3 is TGTGCCAGCAGCCAAAGGGGGCCCGGGGAGCTGTTTTTT. It specifies CASSQRGPGELFF. The chain joins TRBV5-4 to TRBJ2-2; 7 bases agree with TRBD1. Germline V gene sequence: CDR1 SGHNT, CDR2 YYREEE (reference sequence). The CDR3 is made up of 13 amino acids. J was trimmed by 6 bases and V by 4 bases; bases with no gene match: 3.

In its sample, this clone was seen a few times. The chain combines TRBV9 with TRBJ2-1, with D perhaps TRBD1 (6 bases). In germline, CDR1 is SGDLS, CDR2 YYNGEE. The V and J ends lost 0 bases and 0 bases respectively, with 19 bases between them. The CDR3 sequence is 19 residues long. The CDR3 sequence is CASSVEFSAGDSSYNEQFF. The CDR3 DNA is TGTGCCAGCAGCGTAGAATTTTCGGCAGGGGATAGCTCCTACAATGAGCAGTTCTTC.

The chain is built from TRBV2 and TRBJ2-1; 14 nucleotides agree with TRBD2. Germline V lookup: CDR1 SNHLY, CDR2 FYNNEI. V lost 6 bases and J lost 9; bases outside the gene matches: 7. The CDR3 consists of 15 residues. The CDR3 nucleotides are TGTGCCAGCAGACAGACTAGCGGGGGGGTCAGTGAGCAGTTCTTC. This codes for CASRQTSGGVSEQFF.

The table lists this clone with a few counts. The chain carries TRBV30 and TRBJ2-3; the D is unclear. Germline V gene lookup returns CDR1 GTSNPN and CDR2 SVGIG (reference sequence). Deletions cut 2 bases from V and 3 bases from J, with 6 bases between. The CDR3 consists of 12 residues. CDR3 sequence: CAWSTTTDTQYF. The CDR3 DNA is TGTGCCTGGAGTACTACTACAGATACGCAGTATTTT.

This clone came up a few times. This chain links TRBV29-1 with TRBJ1-2; the D gene is possibly TRBD1 (5 bases). Germline CDR1 is SQVTM and CDR2 is ANQGSEA. The CDR3 covers 11 residues. With 7 bases removed from V and 4 bases from J, the gap between germline ends came to 10 bases. The CDR3 DNA is TGCAGCGGCCAGGGCATCTATGGCTACACCTTC. This encodes CSGQGIYGYTF. The full variable domain, completed using reference TRBV29-1 and TRBJ1-2, is SAVISQKPSRDICQRGTSLTIQCQVDSQVTMMFWYRQQPGQSLTLIATANQGSEATYESGFVIDKFPISRPNLTFSTLTVSNMSPEDSSIYLCSGQGIYGYTFGSGTRLTVV.

This clone has only a few counts. The chain links TRBV6-5 to TRBJ2-7; 7 bases agree with TRBD1. Germline-derived CDR1 and CDR2 are MNHEY and SVGAGI. The length of the CDR3 is 15 residues. V lost 8 bases and J lost 3; bases outside the gene matches: 13. The CDR3, as DNA: TGTGCCAGCTCCCTCCGGGACAGCTTCCTCTACGAGCAGTACTTC. Protein: CASSLRDSFLYEQYF.

In DNA form, the CDR3 reads TGTGCCAGCAGCCCCCGACCGGGACATGAGTTCACTGAAGCTTTCTTT. Residues: CASSPRPGHEFTEAFF. The chain links TRBV11-2 to TRBJ1-1; tentative D call: TRBD1 (6 bases). Germline V lookup: CDR1 SGHAT, CDR2 FQNNGV. The CDR3 sequence is 16 residues long. Between the trimmed V and J ends, which lost 5 bases and 4 bases, there was a span of 20 bases.

Ten or more counts support this clone. This chain uses TRBV5-1 with TRBJ2-5, with 11 bases that match TRBD2. Unmatched junction bases numbered 7, after V lost 5 bases and J lost 4 bases. Germline V gene data show CDR1 as SGHRS and CDR2 as YFSETQ. CDR3 size: 15 residues. CDR3 sequence (DNA): TGCGCCAGCAGTTCGTACGGGACTAGCGGAGAGACCCAGTACTTC. This encodes CASSSYGTSGETQYF.

This chain uses TRBV7-9 with TRBJ1-2; 8 positions agree with TRBD1. CDR3 length: 14 residues. Germline V CDR1 and CDR2: SEHNR, FQNEAQ (reference sequence). With V trimmed by 4 bases and J by 6 bases, 7 bases remained unmatched. The CDR3 bases are TGTGCCAGCAGCTCCGGACAGGGAAGCCATGGCTACACCTTC. This sequence encodes CASSSGQGSHGYTF.

This clone showed up just a few times. The V call is TRBV10-3, the J call TRBJ1-2; no reliable D call. Germline CDR1 is ENHRY and CDR2 is SYGVKD. V dropped 0 bases and J dropped 2 bases, with 10 bases sitting between them. This CDR3 has 15 residues. CDR3 DNA sequence: TGTGCCATCAGTGAGTCGAAGGCCGGGAACTATGGCTACACCTTC. Amino acid sequence: CAISESKAGNYGYTF.

This clone appeared many times. The V call is TRBV4-1, the J call TRBJ2-7, with D perhaps TRBD2 (7 bases). The CDR3 covers 16 residues. V was trimmed by 1 base and J by 5 bases, leaving 18 bases between them. The germline V gene has CDR1 MGHRA and CDR2 YSYEKL. The CDR3 sequence: CASSQVGGGGRNEQYF. CDR3 nucleotide sequence: TGCGCCAGCAGCCAAGTAGGAGGGGGAGGGAGAAACGAGCAGTACTTC.

There are a few counts of this clone. The chain carries TRBV9 and TRBJ1-6; TRBD1 agrees at 10 bases. The V gene's germline CDR1 is SGDLS and CDR2 YYNGEE. Unmatched junction bases numbered 7, after V lost 4 bases and J lost 9 bases. This CDR3 is built from 15 residues. Here the CDR3 reads CASSPTGTGASPLHF. CDR3 DNA sequence: TGTGCCAGCAGCCCGACTGGGACAGGGGCTTCACCCCTCCACTTT.

The V and J genes are TRBV7-9 and TRBJ2-1; 9 bases line up with TRBD2. The junction had 18 bases not matched to a gene; V was cut back by 7 bases and J by 8 bases. The CDR3 runs 17 residues. Germline CDR1 reads SEHNR; CDR2 reads FQNEAQ (reference sequence). CDR3 residues: CASNPPRGRGGQDEQFF. In nucleotides, the CDR3 is TGTGCCAGCAACCCCCCCCGGGGGCGGGGGGGCCAAGATGAGCAGTTCTTC.

This clone has just a few counts. The chain combines TRBV6-1 with TRBJ2-4; 7 bases are shared with TRBD2. Germline V gene data show CDR1 as MNHNS and CDR2 as SASEGT. V shed 6 bases, J shed 4 bases, and the junction held 9 bases outside the gene matches. The CDR3 runs 15 residues. This chain's CDR3 is CASSQGGGGKNIQYF. Written as DNA, the CDR3 is TGTGCCAGCAGCCAAGGTGGGGGGGGAAAAAACATTCAGTACTTC.

V is TRBV6-1 and J is TRBJ1-1, with D hard to call. Germline V gives CDR1 MNHNS, CDR2 SASEGT. This CDR3 region has 12 residues. The germline V and J ends were trimmed by 7 bases and 6 bases, with 12 bases remaining between them. The CDR3 here is CASTGSRAEAFF. CDR3 DNA: TGTGCCAGCACCGGGTCACGAGCTGAAGCTTTCTTT.

The chain links TRBV5-4 to TRBJ2-7; the D gene is possibly TRBD1 (6 bases). Looked up from germline, CDR1 is SGHNT and CDR2 is YYREEE (reference sequence). Trimming stripped 1 base from V and 2 bases from J, with 10 bases between. This CDR3 region has 14 residues. The chain's CDR3 is CASSLRQETYEQYF. In DNA form, the CDR3 reads TGTGCCAGCAGCTTGAGACAGGAGACCTACGAGCAGTACTTC.

This clone was seen a handful of times. This rearrangement joins TRBV10-2 to TRBJ1-3; D gene uncertain. This CDR3 spans 14 amino acids. With 3 bases removed from V and 2 bases from J, the gap between germline ends came to 8 bases. Germline values: CDR1 WSHSY, CDR2 SAAADI. CDR3: CASSDPAPGNTIYF. The CDR3 nucleotides are TGCGCCAGCAGTGACCCCGCGCCTGGAAACACCATATATTTT.

This clone was seen more than once but under ten times. This chain links TRBV4-2 with TRBJ1-2; D is unclear. CDR3 length: 16 amino acids. The V end was cut by 0 bases, the J end by 8 bases, with 19 bases between. Germline V gene lookup returns CDR1 LGHNA and CDR2 YNFKEQ. The CDR3 bases are TGTGCCAGCAGCCAAGATCGCCGTAGGGAGCGGGTCGGCTACACCTTC. Protein sequence: CASSQDRRRERVGYTF.

This clone has just a few counts. The V and J genes are TRBV5-1 and TRBJ1-2; D gene uncertain. CDR3 length: 13 residues. Germline assignment: CDR1 SGHRS and CDR2 YFSETQ. V was trimmed by 3 bases and J by 4 bases, leaving 10 bases between them. CDR3 loop: CASSSRTAYGYTF. CDR3 in DNA: TGCGCCAGCAGCTCTAGGACTGCCTATGGCTACACCTTC.

This clone showed up just a few times. It may be a read error: a sequence one base away is much more abundant. This chain joins TRBV5-4 and TRBJ2-1; a weak D match, TRBD2 (5 bases). The germline gives CDR1 SGHNT, CDR2 YYREEE (reference sequence). V was clipped by 4 bases and J by 1 base, with 6 bases between them. The CDR3 spans 13 residues. The CDR3 DNA reads as TGTGCCAGCAGCCGGGATTCCTACAATGAGCAGTTCTTC. The encoded protein is CASSRDSYNEQFF.

This chain uses TRBV18 with TRBJ1-2; D is unclear. The CDR3 is made up of 11 amino acids. The germline V and J ends were trimmed by 5 bases and 4 bases, with 5 bases remaining between them. Per the germline V gene, CDR1 is KGHSH and CDR2 is LQKENI. CDR3: CASSSFYGYTF. DNA for the CDR3: TGTGCCAGCTCATCCTTCTATGGCTACACCTTC. The full variable domain, its missing parts supplied by reference TRBV18 and TRBJ1-2, is NAGVMQNPRHLVRRRGQEARLRCSPMKGHSHVYWYRQLPEEGLKFMVYLQKENIIDESGMPKERFSAEFPKEGPSILRIQQVVRGDSAAYFCASSSFYGYTFGSGTRLTVV.

This clone has a handful of counts. The gene calls are TRBV7-3 and TRBJ2-1; a weak D match, TRBD2 (7 bases). The V end was cut by 5 bases, the J end by 5 bases, with 13 bases between. CDR3 size: 14 residues. The germline V gene has CDR1 SGHTA and CDR2 FQGTGA. The CDR3 protein is CASSPPGGNNEQFF. DNA for the CDR3: TGTGCCAGCAGCCCACCGGGGGGCAACAATGAGCAGTTCTTC.

This clone showed up just a few times. The chain couples TRBV4-2 to TRBJ1-1; weak D call: TRBD1 (6 bases). The CDR3 is made up of 14 amino acids. Germline lookup yields CDR1 LGHNA and CDR2 YNFKEQ. V lost 5 bases and J 7 bases, leaving 17 bases between the germline ends. The CDR3 is CASSFVGRGDEAFF. CDR3 coding DNA: TGTGCCAGCAGCTTCGTCGGGAGGGGGGATGAAGCTTTCTTT.

The CDR3 region has the DNA TGTGCCAGCAGGGCCTCCATTGACAGGCGAGCTTTCTTT. The encoded protein is CASRASIDRRAFF. The chain links TRBV28 to TRBJ1-1, with D perhaps matching TRBD1 (6 bases). The germline CDR1 and CDR2 sequences are MDHEN and SYDVKM. V lost 6 bases to trimming and J lost 10 bases, with 18 bases between them. CDR3 length: 13 amino acids.

The chain uses TRBV7-6 and TRBJ2-2, with D tentatively TRBD2 (6 bases). This CDR3 has 16 amino acids. CDR1 is SGHVS, CDR2 FNYEAQ, per germline. V was clipped by 0 bases and J by 5 bases, with 13 bases between them. CDR3 in amino acids: CASSLAGPGRTGELFF. The CDR3 nucleotides are TGTGCCAGCAGCTTAGCGGGGCCGGGGAGGACCGGGGAGCTGTTTTTT.